This is a list of T cell receptor beta chains from one sample in a study of T cell repertoires in cytomegalovirus infection. MiXCR was run by TCRdb on the reads, yielding one entry per CDR3 protein. The data hold approximately 350,000 distinct CDR3 sequences, with roughly 34% observed a single time. These receptors lack a known antigen. The material sequenced was cultured PBMCs, taken from culture after CMV antigen stimulation. These receptors were taken from a human donor in good health (CMV status not recorded). Some clones in this sample may be carry-over from other donors' samples. Each CDR3 is given with its conserved first and last residue. The D gene is left open where the match is weak. A row's size may be missing; if present it is once, few, many or a size class.

>few|TRBD2|TRBJ2-1|TRBV14
CASSHWTSGRNNEQFF
TGTGCCAGCAGCCACTGGACTAGCGGGAGGAACAATGAGCAGTTCTTC
>few|TRBD1|TRBJ1-2|TRBV24-1
CATSDSDRGDGYTF
TGTGCCACCAGTGATTCCGACAGGGGCGATGGCTACACCTTC
>few|TRBD2|TRBJ2-1|TRBV12-3/TRBV12-4
CASSPSTSGSYNEQFF
TGTGCCAGCAGTCCCTCGACTAGCGGGAGTTACAATGAGCAGTTCTTC
>.|.|TRBJ1-1|TRBV28
CASSLVITEAFF
TGTGCCAGCAGTTTAGTTATCACTGAAGCTTTCTTT
>many|TRBD1|TRBJ2-1|TRBV6-2/TRBV6-3
CASCTLGQVVWMNEQFF
TGTGCCAGCTGTACATTGGGACAGGTAGTATGGATGAATGAGCAGTTCTTC
>.|.|TRBJ2-1|TRBV29-1
CSVEWGFVSYNEQFF
TGCAGCGTTGAGTGGGGGTTCGTCTCCTACAATGAGCAGTTCTTC
>.|.|TRBJ1-1|TRBV4-3
CASSQDGGRREAEAFF
TGCGCCAGCAGCCAAGATGGGGGCCGGAGGGAGGCTGAAGCTTTCTTT
>few|.|TRBJ2-7|TRBV7-6
CASGRQVVPEQYF
TGTGCCAGCGGGCGACAGGTGGTTCCCGAGCAGTACTTC
>.|.|TRBJ2-5|TRBV5-1
CASSLAVGAGETQYF
TGCGCCAGCAGCTTGGCCGTAGGGGCAGGAGAGACCCAGTACTTC
>once|.|TRBJ2-7|TRBV12-3/TRBV12-4
CASSAQGYGQYF
TGTGCCAGTTCCGCTCAGGGTTACGGGCAGTACTTC
>.|TRBD2|TRBJ2-1|TRBV20-1
CSALADRSYNEQFF
TGCAGTGCTCTAGCGGACCGATCCTACAATGAGCAGTTCTTC
>.|TRBD1|TRBJ1-1|TRBV28
CASSPPGQGRSVGTEAFF
TGTGCCAGCAGTCCCCCGGGACAGGGCAGATCGGTGGGAACTGAAGCTTTCTTT
>few|.|TRBJ1-5|TRBV12-3/TRBV12-4
CASSLFVDGPQHF
TGTGCCAGCAGTTTATTTGTAGATGGGCCCCAGCATTTT
>.|.|TRBJ2-5|TRBV27
CASSLGRQQETQYF
TGTGCCAGCAGTTTAGGCCGTCAGCAAGAGACCCAGTACTTC
>few|.|TRBJ2-2|TRBV20-1
CSAHPGSINTGELFF
TGCAGTGCTCATCCCGGGTCTATAAACACCGGGGAGCTGTTTTTT
>.|.|TRBJ1-2|TRBV29-1
CSVSGTQRGGYTF
TGCAGCGTTTCCGGGACGCAAAGAGGCGGCTACACCTTC
>few|.|TRBJ1-3|TRBV19
CASSPSAGPGNTIYF
TGTGCCAGTAGTCCATCTGCGGGCCCTGGAAACACCATATATTTT
>.|.|TRBJ2-5|TRBV6-5
CASSPNGRETQYF
TGTGCCAGCAGCCCTAACGGGAGAGAGACCCAGTACTTC